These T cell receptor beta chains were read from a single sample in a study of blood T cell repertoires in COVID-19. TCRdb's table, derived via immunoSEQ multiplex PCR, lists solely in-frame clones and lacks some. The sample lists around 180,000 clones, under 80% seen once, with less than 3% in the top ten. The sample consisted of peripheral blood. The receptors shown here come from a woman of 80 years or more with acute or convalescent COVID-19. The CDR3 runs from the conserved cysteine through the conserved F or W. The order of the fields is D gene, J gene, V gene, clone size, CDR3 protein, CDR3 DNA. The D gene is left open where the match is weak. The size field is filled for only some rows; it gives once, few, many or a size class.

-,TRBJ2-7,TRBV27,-,CASSKKTQGYEQYF,TGTGCCAGCAGCAAGAAGACACAGGGTTACGAGCAGTACTTC
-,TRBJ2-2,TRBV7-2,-,CASSFTGGETGELFF,TGTGCCAGCAGCTTTACAGGGGGGGAAACCGGGGAGCTGTTTTTT
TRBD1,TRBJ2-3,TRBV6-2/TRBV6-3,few,CASSSGQGEMDTQYF,TGTGCCAGCAGTTCCGGACAGGGTGAAATGGATACGCAGTATTTT
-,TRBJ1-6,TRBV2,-,CASSPPPDSPLHF,TGTGCCAGCAGTCCCCCCCCGGATTCACCCCTCCACTTT
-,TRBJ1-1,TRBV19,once,CASSPAWTPNTEAFF,TGTGCCAGTAGTCCTGCCTGGACACCGAACACTGAAGCTTTCTTT
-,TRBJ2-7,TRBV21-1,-,CASGKREGEQYF,TGTGCCAGCGGAAAGCGGGAAGGGGAGCAGTACTTC
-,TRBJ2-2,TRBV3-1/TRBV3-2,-,CASSRQGSTGELFF,TGTGCCAGCAGCCGTCAGGGGAGCACCGGGGAGCTGTTTTTT
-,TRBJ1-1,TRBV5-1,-,CASSPDGANTEAFF,TGCGCCAGCAGCCCCGATGGGGCGAACACTGAAGCTTTCTTT
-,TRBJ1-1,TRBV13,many,CASSLTANTEAFF,TGTGCCAGCAGCTTGACAGCGAACACTGAAGCTTTCTTT
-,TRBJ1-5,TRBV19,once,CASSIVIDQPQHF,TGTGCCAGTAGTATTGTGATAGATCAGCCCCAGCATTTT
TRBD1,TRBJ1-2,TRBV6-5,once,CASRGQAFYGYTF,TGTGCCAGTCGGGGACAGGCGTTCTATGGCTACACCTTC
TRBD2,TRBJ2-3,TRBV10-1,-,CASSESLGLAGDTQYF,TGCGCCAGCAGTGAGTCCCTCGGACTAGCGGGAGATACGCAGTATTTT
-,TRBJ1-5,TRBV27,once,CASKTGQTTGQPQHF,TGTGCCAGCAAAACAGGACAAACCACGGGTCAGCCCCAGCATTTT
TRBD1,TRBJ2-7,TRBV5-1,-,CASSSAGGGEQYF,TGCGCCAGCAGTTCGGCAGGGGGCGGCGAGCAGTACTTC
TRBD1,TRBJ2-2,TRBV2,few,CASSRDGTDNTGELFF,TGTGCCAGCAGCCGAGACGGGACAGATAACACCGGGGAGCTGTTTTTT
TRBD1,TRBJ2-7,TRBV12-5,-,CASALGGQGTYEQYF,TGTGCTAGTGCCTTAGGTGGACAGGGTACCTACGAGCAGTACTTC
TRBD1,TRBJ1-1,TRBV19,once,CASSWQGATEAFF,TGTGCCAGTAGTTGGCAGGGGGCGACTGAAGCTTTCTTT
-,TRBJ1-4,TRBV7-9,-,CASSLRGADEKLFF,TGTGCCAGCAGCTTACGGGGGGCGGATGAAAAACTGTTTTTT
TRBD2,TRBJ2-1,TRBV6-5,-,CASSYESSGSYEQFF,TGTGCCAGCAGTTATGAGTCTAGCGGGAGTTATGAGCAGTTCTTC
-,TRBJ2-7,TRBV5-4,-,CASSLDFSGSSYEQYF,TGTGCCAGCAGCTTGGATTTTAGCGGCAGCTCCTACGAGCAGTACTTC
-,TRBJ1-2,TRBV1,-,CTSSQDYYPTGIYGYTF,TGCACCAGCAGCCAAGATTATTACCCCACAGGGATCTATGGCTACACCTTC
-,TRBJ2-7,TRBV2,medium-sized,CAGEGEYEQYF,TGTGCCGGAGAGGGGGAGTACGAGCAGTACTTC
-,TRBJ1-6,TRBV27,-,CASSPPESSGISPLHF,TGTGCCAGCAGTCCCCCGGAGAGCAGCGGAATTTCACCCCTCCACTTT
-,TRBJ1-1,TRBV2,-,CASTLGEGNTEAFF,TGTGCCAGCACCCTGGGGGAGGGGAACACTGAAGCTTTCTTT
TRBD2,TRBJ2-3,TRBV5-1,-,CASSSGGLAGVSSTDTQYF,TGCGCCAGCAGCTCCGGGGGGCTAGCGGGAGTCTCTAGCACAGATACGCAGTATTTT
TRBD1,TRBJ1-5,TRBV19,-,CASSQGLRGNWGNQPQHF,TGTGCCAGTAGTCAGGGGCTCAGGGGGAACTGGGGCAATCAGCCCCAGCATTTT
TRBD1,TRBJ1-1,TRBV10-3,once,CAIRGQGAFTEAFF,TGTGCCATCAGAGGACAGGGGGCTTTCACTGAAGCTTTCTTT
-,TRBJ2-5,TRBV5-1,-,CASSLGQSFQETQYF,TGCGCCAGCAGCTTGGGACAGTCATTCCAAGAGACCCAGTACTTC
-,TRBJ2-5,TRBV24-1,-,CATSDNPGARDNQETQYF,TGTGCCACCAGTGATAATCCTGGGGCTCGGGACAACCAAGAGACCCAGTACTTC
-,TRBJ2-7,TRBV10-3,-,CASNQGYEQYF,TGTGCCTCAAACCAGGGTTACGAGCAGTACTTC
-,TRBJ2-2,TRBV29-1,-,CSATRGSLDTGELFF,TGCAGCGCGACCAGGGGCAGTCTGGACACCGGGGAGCTGTTTTTT
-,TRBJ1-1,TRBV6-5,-,CASSRVQGGITEAFF,TGTGCCAGCAGTCGCGTTCAAGGGGGAATCACTGAAGCTTTCTTT
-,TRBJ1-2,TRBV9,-,CASSRGQMNYGYTF,TGTGCCAGCAGCAGAGGACAGATGAACTATGGCTACACCTTC
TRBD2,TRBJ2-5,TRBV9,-,CASSVGASGSPETQYF,TGTGCCAGCAGCGTAGGGGCTAGCGGGAGCCCAGAGACCCAGTACTTC
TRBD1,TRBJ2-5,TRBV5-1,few,CASSTGTGETQYF,TGCGCCAGCAGCACCGGGACAGGAGAGACCCAGTACTTC
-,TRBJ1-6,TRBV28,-,CAINSYNSPLHF,TGTGCCATCAACTCCTATAATTCACCCCTCCACTTT
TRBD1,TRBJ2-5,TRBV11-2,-,CASSQGTGTGRRSQYF,TGTGCCAGCAGCCAGGGGACAGGGACTGGACGGAGGTCCCAGTACTTC
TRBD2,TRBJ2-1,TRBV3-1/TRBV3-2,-,CASRNFGGSSYNEQFF,TGTGCCAGCAGAAATTTCGGGGGGAGCTCCTACAATGAGCAGTTCTTC
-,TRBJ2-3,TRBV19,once,CASSETGGRTDTQYF,TGTGCCAGTAGTGAGACGGGCGGGCGCACAGATACGCAGTATTTT
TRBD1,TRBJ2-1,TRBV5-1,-,CASSLRTGVYNEQFF,TGCGCCAGCAGCTTACGGACAGGGGTCTACAATGAGCAGTTCTTC
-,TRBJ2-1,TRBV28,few,CASSSIRTSYNEQFF,TGTGCCAGCAGTTCTATCAGGACATCCTACAATGAGCAGTTCTTC
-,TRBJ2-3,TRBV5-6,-,CASSLGLASYTDTQYF,TGTGCCAGCAGCTTGGGCCTAGCTTCGTACACAGATACGCAGTATTTT
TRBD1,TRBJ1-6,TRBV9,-,CASSRDRARSPLHF,TGTGCCAGCAGCCGGGACAGGGCAAGGTCACCCCTCCACTTT
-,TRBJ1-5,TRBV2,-,CASSSGSNQPQHF,TGTGCCAGCAGTTCAGGTAGCAATCAGCCCCAGCATTTT
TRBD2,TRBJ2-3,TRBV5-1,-,CASSFGLAGGMADTQYF,TGCGCCAGCAGCTTCGGCCTAGCGGGAGGCATGGCAGATACGCAGTATTTT
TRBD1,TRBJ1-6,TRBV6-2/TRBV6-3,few,CASSPHTGENSPLHF,TGTGCCAGCAGTCCGCACACAGGGGAGAATTCACCCCTCCACTTT
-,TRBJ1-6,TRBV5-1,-,CASSYGQMGLYNSPLHF,TGCGCCAGCAGCTACGGACAGATGGGCCTTTATAATTCACCCCTCCACTTT
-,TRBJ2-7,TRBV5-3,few,CARQFSPQTYEQYF,TGTGCCAGACAATTTTCGCCCCAGACCTACGAGCAGTACTTC
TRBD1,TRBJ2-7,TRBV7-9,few,CASSSGTGGYEQYF,TGTGCCAGCAGCTCCGGGACAGGGGGCTACGAGCAGTACTTC
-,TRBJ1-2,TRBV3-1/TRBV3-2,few,CASSQSGYGYTF,TGTGCCAGCAGCCAATCAGGGTATGGCTACACCTTC
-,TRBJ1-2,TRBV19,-,CASNREEGGAYGYTF,TGTGCCAGTAATAGAGAAGAGGGGGGGGCCTATGGCTACACCTTC
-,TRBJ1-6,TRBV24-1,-,CATSDRNSPLHF,TGTGCCACCAGTGACCGGAATTCACCCCTCCACTTT
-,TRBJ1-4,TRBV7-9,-,CAGSPGTFNEKLFF,TGTGCCGGCAGCCCCGGGACATTTAATGAAAAACTGTTTTTT
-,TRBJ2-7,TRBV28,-,CASSRGGDLLHEQYF,TGTGCCAGTTCACGCGGGGGCGATTTGCTTCACGAGCAGTACTTC